A single T cell receptor beta chain is shown here with its context. Its binding antigen is unknown. Per-base qualities were not stored, and no clone one base away is much larger. The label giving this sample's treatment or condition can be read as: some 19 received Ad26.COV2.S at low or high dose, single or two shots; five or six received placebo; per-sample allocation not given. Repertoires of vaccine and placebo recipients were sequenced from samples taken on day 63 after the first injection. In Cohort 1b, about two dozen adults aged 18-55 years were enrolled at a single site in Boston, USA, between 29 July and 7 August 2020. As a vaccine, Ad26.COV2.S was a replication-incompetent adenovirus type 26 vector that expressed a prefusion-stabilized SARS-CoV-2 spike protein derived from the original Wuhan strain. These data are taken from a study of Ad26.COV2.S vaccination and SARS-CoV-2 variants (dated by TCRdb to the early 2020s). In the study overall: Vaccine-arm donors were drawn from COV1001, a multicentre, randomized, double-blind, placebo-controlled phase I-IIa trial of Ad26.COV2.S in healthy adults. Sequencing of the TCRbeta repertoire served to evaluate the specificity and breadth of SARS-CoV-2-reactive T cell receptors following Ad26.COV2.S vaccination. Trial participants were randomized into five groups of five, in which low-dose or high-dose Ad26.COV2.S was given once or twice, or placebo was given on both occasions. Dosing of Ad26.COV2.S was intramuscular, at either 5x10^10 or 1x10^11 viral particles, delivered as one shot or as two shots spaced 56 days apart. The TCR-sequenced set comprised around 30 samples: approximately 19 Ad26.COV2.S vaccine recipients, 5 placebo recipients and 8 SARS-CoV-2 convalescent individuals. Throughout the experiments and outcome assessment, investigators stayed blinded to trial group allocation.

Spanning cysteine to phenylalanine, the CDR3 consists of 12 amino acids. Only the CDR3 DNA stays, 36 bases, in frame from base 1. Trimming at the junction amounts to 7 bases on V and 1 base on J, and the germline ends lie 7 bases apart. Taken from the germline V gene (reference sequence), the CDR1 and CDR2 loops are LNHDA and SQIVND. The investigation overall reported the following: Substantial breadth of spike-specific CD8+ and CD4+ T cell responses was reported after vaccination. Comparing responses between vaccine doses or regimens was not something the study was powered to do. The authors noted that the TCR breadth and depth analyses may have underestimated total T cell responses. Higher spike-specific TCR breadth was observed in Ad26.COV2.S recipients than in placebo recipients (P = 0.0014). Non-spike TCR breadth was comparable between vaccine and placebo recipients, consistent with the vaccine containing only spike.

The immunoSEQ Assay was the method used to sequence TCRbeta CDR3 regions. After extraction, genomic DNA underwent amplification by bias-controlled multiplex PCR, followed by high-throughput sequencing. In the original analysis: Collapsing and filtering of sequences were performed to quantify the absolute abundance of each unique TCRbeta CDR3 region. Usable DNA was measured by amplifying reference genes present in all nucleated cells, and TCRbeta template counts were normalized to that usable DNA to estimate T cell fraction. Repertoire TCRs were annotated as SARS-CoV-2-specific when V gene, CDR3 amino acid sequence and J gene were exactly matched to a known reactive TCR set. The reference SARS-CoV-2 TCR set was derived from MIRA and filtered for enrichment in COVID-19-positive ImmuneCODE repertoires, a step that removed public or cross-reactive TCRs. Using the MIRA antigens, annotated TCRs were further analysed by specific ORF or by position within an ORF. Breadth was defined as annotated unique rearrangements over total unique productive rearrangements; depth was the summed frequency of those rearrangements. Two-sided Wilcoxon rank-sum tests were applied when comparing TCR breadth between groups. TCRdb retrieved this table from immuneACCESS and kept in-frame rearrangements only. Not all clones are present; in checked studies, unresolved V genes account for under half, and no reason is known for the remainder. Clonal size and the V and J genes are those of that table, whereas D and trimming came from the DNA. This sample comprises about 390,000 clones, roughly nine tenths of them detected only once. The ten largest clonotypes hold under 4% of the sample.

This sample comprised peripheral blood, obtained in a trial of Ad26.COV2.S vaccine versus placebo. The rearranged segments are TRBV19 and TRBJ1-1; the D gene assignment is ambiguous. This TCR was recovered from a person aged 18-60 years who received the Ad26.COV2.S COVID-19 vaccine or a placebo. The nucleotide sequence is TGTGCCAGTAATGGAGAGAACACTGAAGCTTTCTTT. Its product reads: CASNGENTEAFF.